This is a list of T cell receptor beta chains from one sample in a study of blood T cell repertoires in COVID-19. The repertoire was sequenced with immunoSEQ multiplex PCR; TCRdb's copy has only in-frame clones and lacks some. This sample yields approximately 440,000 clones, of which roughly 91% are seen a single time; approximately 0.55% belongs to the top ten. Sequencing was performed on PBMCs or T cells enriched from blood (not recorded which). All receptors come from a man aged 18 to 29 who had recovered from COVID-19. Each CDR3 is given with its conserved first and last residue. Rows give clone size only sometimes, using once, few, many, or a class for an expanded clone.

j_call v_call clone_size cdr3_aa
TRBJ2-1 TRBV5-5 . CASSHRWGKGYNEQFF
TRBJ1-1 TRBV3-1/TRBV3-2 . CASSPASGTEAFF
TRBJ1-2 TRBV10-3 . CAISESLSGDYYGYTF
TRBJ2-2 TRBV19 . CASSIGQGAGELFF
TRBJ1-2 TRBV6-5 . CASRFTGSGYTF
TRBJ1-3 TRBV19 . CASSPPGTVSGSTIYF
TRBJ2-3 TRBV5-1 . CASRRGATPDTQYF
TRBJ1-1 TRBV27 . CASSLNRHTEAFF
TRBJ2-1 TRBV27 . CASRQTPAGNNEQFF
TRBJ1-4 TRBV19 . CASRRGNEKLFF
TRBJ2-1 TRBV11-2 . CASSLDGTSGRSSYNEQFF
TRBJ1-2 TRBV5-4 once CASSLGGEGYTF
TRBJ2-5 TRBV18 . CASSPEDRRKETQYF
TRBJ2-1 TRBV6-5 . CASSYSSSGVNEQFF
TRBJ2-5 TRBV30 . CAWSRGLAGYQETQYF
TRBJ1-1 TRBV28 once CASRTGGREAFF
TRBJ2-1 TRBV13 once CASGTRLYNEQFF
TRBJ1-4 TRBV7-6 . CASSLALGTGDEKLFF
TRBJ1-5 TRBV6-1 . CASSESVPQHF
TRBJ2-1 TRBV7-2 . CASSLGGGPFSYNEQFF
TRBJ1-5 TRBV9 . CASSVGTEYSNQPQHF
TRBJ2-7 TRBV28 . CASHSSGHRYEQYF
TRBJ2-7 TRBV10-3 . CAIRLGQGWYEQYF
TRBJ1-1 TRBV7-9 . CASSITGRTEAFF
TRBJ1-6 TRBV27 . CVSRQGPRDSPLHF
TRBJ1-2 TRBV10-2 . CASSDPSGGNYGYTF
TRBJ1-2 TRBV29-1 . CSVPDKTGDGYTF
TRBJ1-6 TRBV27 . CASSLSAGSNSPLHF
TRBJ2-7 TRBV7-2 . CASSKAGTGYYEQYF
TRBJ1-6 TRBV9 . CASSIRQGADSPLHF
TRBJ1-3 TRBV4-2 . CASSQEGQELNTIYF
TRBJ1-1 TRBV18 . CASSPAGNTEAFF
TRBJ1-3 TRBV7-2 . CASSWQGVSSGNTIYF
TRBJ2-4 TRBV5-6 . CASSRGLGGGADIQYF
TRBJ2-1 TRBV28 . CASSLTGVNEQFF
TRBJ1-2 TRBV6-6 . CASSATQGNYGYTF
TRBJ1-3 TRBV28 . CASSLYSSGNTIYF